This T cell receptor beta chain was profiled in a study of T cells in Graves' hyperthyroidism and ophthalmopathy (dated 2019 in TCRdb). Regarding the study in general: Peripheral blood was sampled at the time of initial diagnosis, prior to any treatment. After blood sampling, hyperthyroidism patients were treated with methimazole at a starting dose of 30 mg daily, and ophthalmopathy patients were treated with high-dose intravenous methylprednisolone. Prospective prediction of ophthalmopathy was tested in an independent validation cohort of 18 to 20 hyperthyroidism patients and around 16 patients who later progressed to ophthalmopathy. To identify TCR V-J signatures that set the groups apart, the researchers used a discovery cohort of 95 to 100 patients, made up of 43 with Graves' ophthalmopathy and about 59 with stable Graves' hyperthyroidism. The paper reports TCR Vbeta CDR3 sequencing of 140 or so peripheral blood samples: 43 ophthalmopathy, under 85 hyperthyroidism and 17 progressor patients. The approximately 95 discovery patients were divided at random into training and test sets in a 7:3 ratio. Thyroid tissue and blood T-cell repertoires from more than 5 Graves' hyperthyroidism patients were also compared in the study. The research as a whole found: A model built on a 13 V-J signature distinguished ophthalmopathy from stable hyperthyroidism, reaching 85% to 90% sensitivity and approximately 83% specificity in cross-validation and 80%/75% in testing. No statistical method was used to set the sample size in advance, and investigators knew the group allocation. During validation, the model predicted progression to ophthalmopathy a median of roughly 7.1 months ahead of onset, with around 71% sensitivity and about 75% specificity. Blood samples also contained most of the expanded thyroid clonotypes (frequency above 0.001), which suggests that blood repertoires may reflect thyroid immune responses.

Note on this clonotype: Its antigen is still unknown. The record has no base qualities; no much larger clone is one base away.

TCR beta CDR3 regions were amplified from RNA transcripts. A first-round RT-PCR of the TCR CDR3 used the HTBI primer set with the Qiagen OneStep RT-PCR kit. The libraries were constructed in a second round of multiplex PCR and then size-selected and purified. The libraries were sequenced on an Illumina HiSeq2000 using paired-end 100 bp reads. In the source study's methods: SOAPnuke was used to process the raw data, with reads discarded if the reads contained adapters or uncalled bases, had a mean Phred below 15, or lacked an exact constant-primer or identifier match. High-quality paired reads were merged using COPE v1.2.5, and each unique nucleotide sequence was defined as a clonotype. Clonotypes were aligned to IMGT TRBV, TRBD and TRBJ reference segments using MiTCR v1.1. The analysis was restricted to V-J combinations with a frequency above 0.0001, which together covered roughly 99% of the repertoires. The TCS score was defined as the ratio of F50 (clonal expansion) to E x V (chaos), calculated using BLOSUM62-based TCRdist between CDR3 peptides within each V-J. Welch's t-statistics and random forest reduced approximately 520 V-J features to 10 to 15, which were used in a naive Bayes classifier (R e1071). TCRdb handled the public reads itself, with Q25 trimming in fastp and clone calling in MiXCR, and kept productive beta chains. CDR3 protein duplicates are merged, each entry listing the most common genes and DNA. These V and J calls derive from TCRdb rather than the authors' analysis. In this sample the table shows hundreds of thousands of distinct CDR3 sequences, more than 12% of which occur a single time. Around 12% of the sample lies in the top ten.

The junction shows trimming of 6 bases on V and 5 bases on J, and the gene matches do not reach 14 bases of it. Measured from the cysteine to the phenylalanine, the CDR3 is 16 residues long. Left in the record is the CDR3 DNA by itself, 48 bases read in frame from the first base. Reading the germline V gene gives CDR1 SGHAT and CDR2 FQNNGV. Moderately to severely active disease, a Clinical Activity Score of at least 3, a NOSPECS grade of at least 4, and a duration under 3 months were present in ophthalmopathy patients. Any patient with an uncontrolled infection, another autoimmune disease, pregnancy or lactation was excluded. Diagnoses relied on clinical symptoms, serum thyroxine and TRAb, thyroid ultrasound and orbital computed tomography. Ficoll-Paque density gradient centrifugation was used to isolate PBMCs from around 9.1 ml of fresh peripheral blood. Total RNA was extracted using Trizol reagent, and RNA quality was assessed on an Agilent 2100 Bioanalyzer.

The chain couples TRBV11-2 to TRBJ1-2; TRBD1 lines up with 8 middle nucleotides. Sequenced sample: blood. This TCR came from a woman in her 50s with Graves' ophthalmopathy. The CDR3 corresponds to CASSSTRQGRAYGYTF. The DNA reads TGTGCCAGCAGTTCAACTAGACAGGGGAGGGCTTATGGCTACACCTTC.